These T cell receptor beta chains were read from a single sample in a study of shared clonotypes between healthy human individuals. Produced via immunoSEQ multiplex PCR; TCRdb's table is partial and in-frame only. The sample has 2 million to 2.5 million clones, under 95% seen once. Sequencing input: naive CD4+ T cells from PBMCs. These TCRs come from a man between 18 and 35 years old in good health. Some clones in this sample may be carry-over from other donors' samples. CDR3s include the opening cysteine and the closing phenylalanine or tryptophan. Each record gives: CDR3 protein, CDR3 DNA, D gene, V gene, clone size, J gene. A D gene is named only where the DNA matches it firmly. The size of a clone is reported for some rows only, either as once, few or many, or as a class for expanded clones.

cdr3_aa: CASSPRTGYEQYF; cdr3_nt: TGTGCCAGCAGCCCACGCACAGGGTACGAGCAGTACTTC; d_call: -; v_call: TRBV7-9; clone_size: -; j_call: TRBJ2-7
cdr3_aa: CASSLGAPSGNEQFF; cdr3_nt: TGCGCCAGCAGCTTAGGGGCCCCGTCTGGGAATGAGCAGTTCTTC; d_call: -; v_call: TRBV5-1; clone_size: -; j_call: TRBJ2-1
cdr3_aa: CASSLGEGDRANIQYF; cdr3_nt: TGTGCCAGCAGCTTAGGCGAGGGGGACAGGGCTAACATTCAGTACTTC; d_call: TRBD1; v_call: TRBV7-9; clone_size: -; j_call: TRBJ2-4
cdr3_aa: CSVGAGAVDTQYF; cdr3_nt: TGCAGCGTTGGAGCGGGGGCCGTTGATACGCAGTATTTT; d_call: TRBD2; v_call: TRBV29-1; clone_size: -; j_call: TRBJ2-3
cdr3_aa: CASSLVAGGTDTQYF; cdr3_nt: TGTGCCAGCAGCTTAGTAGCGGGAGGGACAGATACGCAGTATTTT; d_call: TRBD2; v_call: TRBV7-8; clone_size: -; j_call: TRBJ2-3
cdr3_aa: CASSSHLLYEQYF; cdr3_nt: TGTGCCAGCAGTTCCCACTTACTCTACGAGCAGTACTTC; d_call: -; v_call: TRBV28; clone_size: -; j_call: TRBJ2-7
cdr3_aa: CASSWTSGGAGELFF; cdr3_nt: TGCGCCAGCAGCTGGACTAGCGGTGGGGCCGGGGAGCTGTTTTTT; d_call: TRBD2; v_call: TRBV5-1; clone_size: -; j_call: TRBJ2-2
cdr3_aa: CASSVGIGGGTYEQYF; cdr3_nt: TGTGCCAGCAGCGTCGGTATTGGGGGGGGCACTTACGAGCAGTACTTC; d_call: -; v_call: TRBV9; clone_size: -; j_call: TRBJ2-7
cdr3_aa: CASSRQGWETEAFF; cdr3_nt: TGTGCCAGCAGTCGACAGGGCTGGGAAACTGAAGCTTTCTTT; d_call: TRBD1; v_call: TRBV7-9; clone_size: few; j_call: TRBJ1-1
cdr3_aa: CASNPGGASTDTQYF; cdr3_nt: TGTGCCAGCAACCCGGGGGGGGCTAGCACAGATACGCAGTATTTT; d_call: TRBD2; v_call: TRBV5-6; clone_size: once; j_call: TRBJ2-3
cdr3_aa: CASSGYWDEAFF; cdr3_nt: TGTGCCAGCTCAGGATACTGGGATGAAGCTTTCTTT; d_call: -; v_call: TRBV18; clone_size: -; j_call: TRBJ1-1
cdr3_aa: CASRTRGLRQPQHF; cdr3_nt: TGTGCCAGCAGAACCAGGGGTCTTCGTCAGCCCCAGCATTTT; d_call: -; v_call: TRBV28; clone_size: -; j_call: TRBJ1-5
cdr3_aa: CSVDPGQGVGKFF; cdr3_nt: TGCAGCGTTGACCCGGGACAGGGTGTCGGGAAGTTTTTT; d_call: TRBD1; v_call: TRBV29-1; clone_size: -; j_call: TRBJ1-4
cdr3_aa: CASRTPRSWSEAFF; cdr3_nt: TGTGCCAGCAGAACCCCAAGGTCTTGGTCGGAAGCTTTCTTT; d_call: -; v_call: TRBV28; clone_size: once; j_call: TRBJ1-1
cdr3_aa: CASSQGTGGNGNTIYF; cdr3_nt: TGCGCCAGCAGCCAAGGGACAGGGGGAAATGGAAACACCATATATTTT; d_call: TRBD1; v_call: TRBV4-1; clone_size: -; j_call: TRBJ1-3
cdr3_aa: CASSIGLAGHWEQFF; cdr3_nt: TGCGCCAGCAGCATAGGACTAGCGGGGCACTGGGAGCAGTTCTTC; d_call: TRBD2; v_call: TRBV5-1; clone_size: once; j_call: TRBJ2-1
cdr3_aa: CASSQGRGTPESDTQYF; cdr3_nt: TGTGCCAGCAGCCAGGGGCGGGGGACGCCAGAGTCAGATACGCAGTATTTT; d_call: -; v_call: TRBV7-3; clone_size: -; j_call: TRBJ2-3
cdr3_aa: CASGQMFGETQYF; cdr3_nt: TGCGCCAGCGGTCAGATGTTCGGAGAGACCCAGTACTTC; d_call: -; v_call: TRBV5-1; clone_size: -; j_call: TRBJ2-5
cdr3_aa: CAWSIGQGRSYEQYF; cdr3_nt: TGTGCCTGGAGCATCGGACAGGGGCGATCCTACGAGCAGTACTTC; d_call: TRBD1; v_call: TRBV30; clone_size: -; j_call: TRBJ2-7
cdr3_aa: CASSSTGLAFRDTQYF; cdr3_nt: TGTGCCAGCAGCTCCACAGGACTAGCATTTCGAGATACGCAGTATTTT; d_call: TRBD2; v_call: TRBV5-6; clone_size: -; j_call: TRBJ2-3
cdr3_aa: CASSSGTTKETQYF; cdr3_nt: TGTGCCAGCAGCTCCGGGACTACCAAAGAGACCCAGTACTTC; d_call: TRBD2; v_call: TRBV7-3; clone_size: -; j_call: TRBJ2-5
cdr3_aa: CASRGTERRARQGEDTEAFF; cdr3_nt: TGTGCCAGTAGAGGCACCGAGCGAAGGGCTCGACAGGGAGAGGACACTGAAGCTTTCTTT; d_call: TRBD1; v_call: TRBV19; clone_size: -; j_call: TRBJ1-1
cdr3_aa: CASSIVGGFSGELFF; cdr3_nt: TGTGCCAGTAGTATCGTAGGGGGCTTTAGCGGGGAGCTGTTTTTT; d_call: TRBD1; v_call: TRBV19; clone_size: once; j_call: TRBJ2-2
cdr3_aa: CASSFRGTPGNTIYF; cdr3_nt: TGTGCCAGCAGCTTCAGGGGGACCCCTGGAAACACCATATATTTT; d_call: TRBD1; v_call: TRBV2; clone_size: -; j_call: TRBJ1-3
cdr3_aa: CASTTGTSGRGEQYF; cdr3_nt: TGCGCCAGCACCACCGGGACTAGCGGGAGGGGCGAGCAGTACTTC; d_call: TRBD2; v_call: TRBV5-1; clone_size: once; j_call: TRBJ2-7
cdr3_aa: CASSRSGTDYGYTF; cdr3_nt: TGTGCCAGCAGCCGCTCCGGGACGGATTATGGCTACACCTTC; d_call: -; v_call: TRBV7-3; clone_size: -; j_call: TRBJ1-2
cdr3_aa: CAIIRGHIEAFF; cdr3_nt: TGTGCCATCATAAGGGGACATATTGAAGCTTTCTTT; d_call: -; v_call: TRBV10-3; clone_size: -; j_call: TRBJ1-1
cdr3_aa: CAISESGISPLHF; cdr3_nt: TGTGCCATCAGTGAGTCTGGGATTTCACCCCTCCACTTT; d_call: -; v_call: TRBV10-3; clone_size: -; j_call: TRBJ1-6
cdr3_aa: CASSQTSGRSHYEQYF; cdr3_nt: TGTGCCAGCAGCCAGACTAGCGGGAGGTCTCACTACGAGCAGTACTTC; d_call: TRBD2; v_call: TRBV14; clone_size: -; j_call: TRBJ2-7
cdr3_aa: CASPRQGGLLPEQYF; cdr3_nt: TGTGCCAGCCCCAGGCAAGGGGGCCTACTGCCCGAGCAGTACTTC; d_call: TRBD1; v_call: TRBV25-1; clone_size: -; j_call: TRBJ2-7
cdr3_aa: CASSRGQSYEQYF; cdr3_nt: TGCGCCAGCAGCCGAGGACAGTCCTACGAGCAGTACTTC; d_call: -; v_call: TRBV5-1; clone_size: -; j_call: TRBJ2-7
cdr3_aa: CASRENWTGYNSPLHF; cdr3_nt: TGTGCCAGCAGAGAAAACTGGACAGGGTATAATTCACCCCTCCACTTT; d_call: TRBD1; v_call: TRBV28; clone_size: -; j_call: TRBJ1-6
cdr3_aa: CASSEGWGGYTF; cdr3_nt: TGTGCCAGCAGTGAAGGGTGGGGTGGCTACACCTTC; d_call: -; v_call: TRBV2; clone_size: -; j_call: TRBJ1-2
cdr3_aa: CSASSSRAQFF; cdr3_nt: TGCAGTGCTAGCAGCTCGAGAGCGCAGTTCTTC; d_call: -; v_call: TRBV20-1; clone_size: -; j_call: TRBJ2-1
cdr3_aa: CASSLRQGYYGEKLFF; cdr3_nt: TGTGCCAGCAGCCTACGACAGGGGTATTATGGTGAAAAACTGTTTTTT; d_call: TRBD1; v_call: TRBV6-6; clone_size: -; j_call: TRBJ1-4